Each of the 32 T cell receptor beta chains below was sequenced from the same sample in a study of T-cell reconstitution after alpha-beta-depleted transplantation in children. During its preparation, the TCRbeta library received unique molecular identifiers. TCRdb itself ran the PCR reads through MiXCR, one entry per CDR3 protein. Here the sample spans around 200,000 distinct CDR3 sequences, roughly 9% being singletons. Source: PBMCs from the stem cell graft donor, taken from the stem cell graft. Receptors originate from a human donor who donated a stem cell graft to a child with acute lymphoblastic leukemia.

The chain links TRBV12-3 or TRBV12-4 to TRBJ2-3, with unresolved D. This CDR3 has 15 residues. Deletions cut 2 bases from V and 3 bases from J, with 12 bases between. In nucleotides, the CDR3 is TGTGCCAGCAGTTTAAGCAGGCTTGAAACAGATACGCAGTATTTT. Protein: CASSLSRLETDTQYF.

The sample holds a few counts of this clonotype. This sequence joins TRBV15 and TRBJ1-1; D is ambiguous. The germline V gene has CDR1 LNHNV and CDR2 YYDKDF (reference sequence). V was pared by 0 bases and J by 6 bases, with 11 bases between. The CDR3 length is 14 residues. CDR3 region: CATSRDGQDPEAFF. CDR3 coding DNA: TGTGCCACCAGCAGAGATGGGCAGGACCCTGAAGCTTTCTTT.

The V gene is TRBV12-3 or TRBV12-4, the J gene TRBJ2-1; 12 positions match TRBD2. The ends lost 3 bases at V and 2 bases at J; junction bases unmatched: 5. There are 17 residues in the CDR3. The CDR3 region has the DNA TGTGCCAGCAGTTTCCCTAGCGGGGGGGAAACCTACAATGAGCAGTTCTTC. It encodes CASSFPSGGETYNEQFF.

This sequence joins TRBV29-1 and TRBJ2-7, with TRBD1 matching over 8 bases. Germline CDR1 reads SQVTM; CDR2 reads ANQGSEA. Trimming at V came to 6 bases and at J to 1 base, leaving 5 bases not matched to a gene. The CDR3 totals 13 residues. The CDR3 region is CSVEGQESYEQYF. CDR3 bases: TGCAGCGTCGAGGGACAGGAGTCCTACGAGCAGTACTTC.

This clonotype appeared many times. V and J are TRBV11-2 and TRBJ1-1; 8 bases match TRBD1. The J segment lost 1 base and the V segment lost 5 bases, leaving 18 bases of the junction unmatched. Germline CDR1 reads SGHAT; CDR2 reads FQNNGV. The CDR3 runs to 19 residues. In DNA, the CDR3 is TGTGCCAGCAGCCCCCTTTTCGGCGGCAGGGGGCCCCAGAACACTGAAGCTTTCTTT. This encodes CASSPLFGGRGPQNTEAFF.

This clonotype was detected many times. The CDR3 protein is CASSLQSGTFTVGTEAFF. In nucleotides, the CDR3 is TGCGCCAGCAGCCTACAATCCGGGACCTTCACGGTGGGCACTGAAGCTTTCTTT. The J gene is TRBJ1-1, the V gene TRBV5-1; possibly TRBD1 for D (5 bases). V was pared by 4 bases and J by 4 bases, with 26 bases between. This CDR3 is 18 amino acids long. Germline CDR1 SGHRS, CDR2 YFSETQ. Full variable domain (rest looked up from reference TRBV5-1 and TRBJ1-1): KAGVTQTPRYLIKTRGQQVTLSCSPISGHRSVSWYQQTPGQGLQFLFEYFSETQRNKGNFPGRFSGRQFSNSRSEMNVSTLELGDSALYLCASSLQSGTFTVGTEAFFGQGTRLTVV.

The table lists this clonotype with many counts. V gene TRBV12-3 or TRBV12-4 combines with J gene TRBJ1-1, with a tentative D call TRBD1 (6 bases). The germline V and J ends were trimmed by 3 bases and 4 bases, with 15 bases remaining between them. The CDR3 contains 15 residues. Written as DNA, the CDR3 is TGTGCCAGCAGTTTGAGCGGGGGCGCTGGCACTGAAGCTTTCTTT. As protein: CASSLSGGAGTEAFF.

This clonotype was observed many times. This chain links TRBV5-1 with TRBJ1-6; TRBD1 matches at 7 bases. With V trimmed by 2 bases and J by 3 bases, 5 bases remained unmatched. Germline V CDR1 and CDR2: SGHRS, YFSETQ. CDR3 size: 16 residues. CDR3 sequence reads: CASSFNGDSYNSPLHF. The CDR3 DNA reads TGCGCCAGCAGCTTCAACGGGGACAGCTATAATTCACCCCTCCACTTT.

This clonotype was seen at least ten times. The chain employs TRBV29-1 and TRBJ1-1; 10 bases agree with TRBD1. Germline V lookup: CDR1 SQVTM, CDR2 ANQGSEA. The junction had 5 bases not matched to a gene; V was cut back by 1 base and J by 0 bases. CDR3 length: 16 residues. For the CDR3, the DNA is TGCAGCGTTGAAGGGACGACAGGGGGCTTGAACACTGAAGCTTTCTTT. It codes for CSVEGTTGGLNTEAFF.

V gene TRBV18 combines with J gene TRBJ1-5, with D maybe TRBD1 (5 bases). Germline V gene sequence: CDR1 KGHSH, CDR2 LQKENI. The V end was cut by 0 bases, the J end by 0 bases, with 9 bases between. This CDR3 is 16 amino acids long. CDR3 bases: TGTGCCAGCTCACCACCAGGGGATAGTAGCAATCAGCCCCAGCATTTT. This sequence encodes CASSPPGDSSNQPQHF.

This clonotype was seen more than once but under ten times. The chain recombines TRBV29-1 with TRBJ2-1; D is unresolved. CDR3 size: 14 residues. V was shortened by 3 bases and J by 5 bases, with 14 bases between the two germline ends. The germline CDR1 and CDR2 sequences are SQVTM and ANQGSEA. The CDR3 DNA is TGCAGCGTTGAGTCTATTCCGAGAGACAATGAGCAGTTCTTC. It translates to CSVESIPRDNEQFF.

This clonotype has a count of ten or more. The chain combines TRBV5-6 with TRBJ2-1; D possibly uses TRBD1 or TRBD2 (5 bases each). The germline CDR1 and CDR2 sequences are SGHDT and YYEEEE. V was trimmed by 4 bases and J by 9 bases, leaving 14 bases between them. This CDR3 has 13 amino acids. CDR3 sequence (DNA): TGTGCCAGCAGCCGTTCTTGGGGGTTTGAGCAGTTCTTC. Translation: CASSRSWGFEQFF.

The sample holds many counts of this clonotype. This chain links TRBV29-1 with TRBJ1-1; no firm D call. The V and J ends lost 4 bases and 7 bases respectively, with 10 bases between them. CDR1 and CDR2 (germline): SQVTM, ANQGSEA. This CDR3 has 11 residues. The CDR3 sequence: CSVGEAGEAFF. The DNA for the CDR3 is TGCAGCGTTGGTGAAGCGGGTGAAGCTTTCTTT.

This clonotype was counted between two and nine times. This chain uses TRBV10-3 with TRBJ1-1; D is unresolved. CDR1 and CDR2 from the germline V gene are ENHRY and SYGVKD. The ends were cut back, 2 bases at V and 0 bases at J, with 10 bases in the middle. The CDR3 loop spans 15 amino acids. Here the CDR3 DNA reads TGTGCCATCAGTGAGGTGACGGTGATGAACACTGAAGCTTTCTTT. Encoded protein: CAISEVTVMNTEAFF.

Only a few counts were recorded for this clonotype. CDR3 nucleotides: TGTGCCATCAGTCCCGACAGGGAACTCTTCTACGAGCAGTACTTC. It codes for CAISPDRELFYEQYF. This chain joins TRBV10-3 and TRBJ2-7; 7 bases agree with TRBD1. The V gene end was trimmed by 5 bases and the J gene end by 3 bases; junction bases not matched to a gene: 10. The CDR3 is 15 amino acids. Germline lookup yields CDR1 ENHRY and CDR2 SYGVKD.

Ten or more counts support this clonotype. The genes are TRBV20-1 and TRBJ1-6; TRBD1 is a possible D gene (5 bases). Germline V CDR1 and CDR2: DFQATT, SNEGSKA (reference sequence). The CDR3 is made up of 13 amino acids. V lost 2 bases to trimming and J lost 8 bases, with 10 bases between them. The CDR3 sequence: CSARRGGDSPLHF. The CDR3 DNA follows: TGCAGTGCTAGACGGGGGGGAGATTCACCCCTCCACTTT.

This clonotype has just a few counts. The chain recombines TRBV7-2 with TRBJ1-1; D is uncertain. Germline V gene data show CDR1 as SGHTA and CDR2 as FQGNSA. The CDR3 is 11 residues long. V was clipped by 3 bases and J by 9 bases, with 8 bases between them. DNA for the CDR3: TGTGCCAGCAGCTTTGGGCCAAAAGCTTTCTTT. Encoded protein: CASSFGPKAFF.

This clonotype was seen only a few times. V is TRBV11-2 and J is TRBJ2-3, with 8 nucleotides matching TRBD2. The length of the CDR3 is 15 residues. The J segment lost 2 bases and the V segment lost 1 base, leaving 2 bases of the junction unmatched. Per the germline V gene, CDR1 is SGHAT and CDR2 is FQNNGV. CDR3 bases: TGTGCCAGCAGCTTAGGTGGACTAGCCACAGATACGCAGTATTTT. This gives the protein CASSLGGLATDTQYF.

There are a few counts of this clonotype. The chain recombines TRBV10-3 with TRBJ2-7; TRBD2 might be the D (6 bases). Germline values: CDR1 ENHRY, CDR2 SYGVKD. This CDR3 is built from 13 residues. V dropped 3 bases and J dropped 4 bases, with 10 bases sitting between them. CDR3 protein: CAISDGGPYEQYF. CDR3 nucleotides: TGTGCCATCAGTGACGGGGGTCCTTACGAGCAGTACTTC.

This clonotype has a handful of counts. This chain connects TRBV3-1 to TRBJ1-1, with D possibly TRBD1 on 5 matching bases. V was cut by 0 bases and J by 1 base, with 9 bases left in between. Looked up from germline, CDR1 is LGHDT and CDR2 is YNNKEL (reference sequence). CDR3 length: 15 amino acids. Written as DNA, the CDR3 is TGTGCCAGCAGCCAAGAAGGGGCACAGAACACTGAAGCTTTCTTT. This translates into CASSQEGAQNTEAFF.

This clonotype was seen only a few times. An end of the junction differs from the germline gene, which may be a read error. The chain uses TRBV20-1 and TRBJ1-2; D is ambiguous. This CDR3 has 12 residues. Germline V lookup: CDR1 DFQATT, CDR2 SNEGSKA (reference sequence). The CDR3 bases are TGCAGTGCTAGACTCAGGACTTATGGCCACACCTTC. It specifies CSARLRTYGHTF.

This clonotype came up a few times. The CDR3 region is CASSLVRLAGQKDTQYF. CDR3 bases: TGTGCCAGCAGCTTAGTTCGACTAGCGGGTCAAAAAGATACGCAGTATTTT. The chain combines TRBV7-2 with TRBJ2-3; 10 nucleotides match TRBD2. V lost 1 base and J lost 5; bases outside the gene matches: 9. CDR1 is SGHTA and CDR2 is FQGNSA in the germline V gene. This CDR3 comprises 17 residues. The full variable domain, its missing parts supplied by reference TRBV7-2 and TRBJ2-3, is GAGVSQSPSNKVTEKGKDVELRCDPISGHTALYWYRQSLGQGLEFLIYFQGNSAPDKSGLPSDRFSAERTGGSVSTLTIQRTQQEDSAVYLCASSLVRLAGQKDTQYFGPGTRLTVL.

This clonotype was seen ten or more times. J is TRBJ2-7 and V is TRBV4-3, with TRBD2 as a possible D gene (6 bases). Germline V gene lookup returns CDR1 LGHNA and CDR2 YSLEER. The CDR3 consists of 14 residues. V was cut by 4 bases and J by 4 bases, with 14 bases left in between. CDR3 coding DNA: TGCGCCAGCAGCCCGGGGACTGGTGATTACGAGCAGTACTTC. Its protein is CASSPGTGDYEQYF.

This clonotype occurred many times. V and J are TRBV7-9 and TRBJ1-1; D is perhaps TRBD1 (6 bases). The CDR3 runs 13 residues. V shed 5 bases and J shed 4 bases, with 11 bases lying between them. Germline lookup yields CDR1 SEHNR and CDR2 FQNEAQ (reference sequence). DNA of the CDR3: TGTGCCAGCAGCCCAGCAGGGGCCACTGAAGCTTTCTTT. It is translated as CASSPAGATEAFF. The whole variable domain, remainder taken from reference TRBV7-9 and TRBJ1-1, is DTGVSQNPRHKITKRGQNVTFRCDPISEHNRLYWYRQTLGQGPEFLTYFQNEAQLEKSRLLSDRFSAERPKGSFSTLEIQRTEQGDSAMYLCASSPAGATEAFFGQGTRLTVV.

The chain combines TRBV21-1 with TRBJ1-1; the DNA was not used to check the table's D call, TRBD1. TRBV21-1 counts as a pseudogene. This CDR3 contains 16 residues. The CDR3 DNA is TGTGCCAGCAGCAGAAAAAACAGGGAATTCAACACTGAAGCTTTCTTT. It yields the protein CASSRKNREFNTEAFF.

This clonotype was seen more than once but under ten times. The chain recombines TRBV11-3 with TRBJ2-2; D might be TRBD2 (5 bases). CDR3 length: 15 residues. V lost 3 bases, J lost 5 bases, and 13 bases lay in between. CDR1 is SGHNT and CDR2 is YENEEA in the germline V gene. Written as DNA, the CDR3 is TGTGCCAGCAGCTTCCAGACCTCGGGGACCGGGGAGCTGTTTTTT. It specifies CASSFQTSGTGELFF.

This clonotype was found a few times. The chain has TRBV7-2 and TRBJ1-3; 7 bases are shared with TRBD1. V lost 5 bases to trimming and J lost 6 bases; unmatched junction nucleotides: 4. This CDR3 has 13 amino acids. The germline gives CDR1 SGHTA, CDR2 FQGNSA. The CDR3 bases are TGTGCCAGCAGCAAGGGACAGTTAAACACCATATATTTT. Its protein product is CASSKGQLNTIYF.

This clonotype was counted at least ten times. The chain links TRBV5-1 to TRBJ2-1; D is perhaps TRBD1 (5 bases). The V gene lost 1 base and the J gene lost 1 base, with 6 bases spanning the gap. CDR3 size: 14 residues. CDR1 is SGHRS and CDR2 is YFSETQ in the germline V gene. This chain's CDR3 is CASSLQGSYNEQFF. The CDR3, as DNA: TGCGCCAGCAGCTTGCAGGGTTCCTACAATGAGCAGTTCTTC. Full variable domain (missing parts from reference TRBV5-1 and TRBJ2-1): KAGVTQTPRYLIKTRGQQVTLSCSPISGHRSVSWYQQTPGQGLQFLFEYFSETQRNKGNFPGRFSGRQFSNSRSEMNVSTLELGDSALYLCASSLQGSYNEQFFGPGTRLTVL.

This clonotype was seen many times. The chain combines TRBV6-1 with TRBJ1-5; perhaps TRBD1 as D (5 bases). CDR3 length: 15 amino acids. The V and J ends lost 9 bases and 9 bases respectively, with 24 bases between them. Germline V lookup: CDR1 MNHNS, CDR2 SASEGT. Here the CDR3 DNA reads TGTGCCAGTGCTCCTACCTGGGGGTCCGGGAGGCCCCAGCATTTT. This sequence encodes CASAPTWGSGRPQHF.

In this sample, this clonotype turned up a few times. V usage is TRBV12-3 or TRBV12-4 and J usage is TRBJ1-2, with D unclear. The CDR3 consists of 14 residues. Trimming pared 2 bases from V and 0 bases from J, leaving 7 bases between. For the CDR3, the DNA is TGTGCCAGCAGTTTATCCGCTGCTAACTATGGCTACACCTTC. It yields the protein CASSLSAANYGYTF.

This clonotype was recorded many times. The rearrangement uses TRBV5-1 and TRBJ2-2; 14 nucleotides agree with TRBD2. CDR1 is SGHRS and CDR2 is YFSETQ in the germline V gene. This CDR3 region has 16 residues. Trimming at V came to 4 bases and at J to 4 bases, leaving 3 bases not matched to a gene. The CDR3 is CASSKGTSGGTGELFF. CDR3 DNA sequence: TGCGCCAGCAGCAAAGGGACTAGCGGGGGCACCGGGGAGCTGTTTTTT.

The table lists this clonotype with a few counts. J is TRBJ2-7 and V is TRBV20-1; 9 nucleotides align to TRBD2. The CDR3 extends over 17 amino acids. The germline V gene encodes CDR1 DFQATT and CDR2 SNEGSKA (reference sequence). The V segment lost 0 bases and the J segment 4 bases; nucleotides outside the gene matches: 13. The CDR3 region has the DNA TGCAGTGCTAGAGATAGATGGTCGATTAGCGGGGGTTACGAGCAGTACTTC. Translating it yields CSARDRWSISGGYEQYF.